The clone carrying this TCR beta chain has ten or more counts. Its specificity is not known. Germline CDR1 and CDR2: MNHEY and SMNVEV (reference sequence). The CDR3 is 13 residues long. V was pared by 3 bases and J by 1 base, with 7 bases between. This entry belongs to a study of read filtering for tumor transcriptome and immune sequencing. Study-level information: TCR-mapped reads were about 4 to 11 million with IR-seq versus about 85 to 1273 with RNA-seq. Study-level points and caveats: Correlation between methods rose after single-read clonotypes were removed.

This library used approximately 0.4 ug RNA and molecular barcoded adaptors spanning alpha/delta and beta/gamma chains. In TCRdb, the reads were re-called with MiXCR into one record per CDR3 protein. The top ten hold 45% of the sample, which has over 50,000 distinct CDR3 sequences, about 15% seen once. The sample comprised a population of CD138-negative cells sorted from bone marrow. The gene calls are TRBV27 and TRBJ2-7; D call uncertain. This receptor was identified in a donor at least 40 years old with multiple myeloma. The CDR3 coding sequence is TGTGCCAGCAGTTTCAGAGGATCCTACGAGCAGTACTTC. Its protein is CASSFRGSYEQYF.